These T cell receptor beta chains were read from a single sample in a study of response to subunit inactivated influenza vaccine. TCRdb called the RT-PCR reads again in MiXCR, with one record for every CDR3 protein. Counted here are about 520,000 distinct CDR3 sequences, around 25% occurring once; the ten biggest clones make up 1.5% to 2%. The specimen comprised CD4+ T cells sorted from PBMCs, sampled 4 to 6 days after vaccination. The source of these receptors is a man aged 45-65 years who received an inactivated influenza vaccine. Each CDR3 is given with its conserved first and last residue. D genes are given only for firm matches. Clone sizes are given selectively: once, few, many, or a class where the clone is expanded.

17 | TRBJ2-3 | TRBV4-2 | many | . | TGTGCCAGCAGCCAGGGTCTTCGTAGCGACCGCACAGATACGCAGTATTTT | CASSQGLRSDRTDTQYF
17 | TRBJ2-3 | TRBV20-1 | few | TRBD2 | TGCAGTGCTAGAACGGCTAGCGGGGACAAAGGAGGAGATACGCAGTATTTT | CSARTASGDKGGDTQYF
17 | TRBJ2-1 | TRBV9 | . | TRBD2 | TGTGCCAGCAGCACATACCCCAGCGGGGGCTCCTACAATGAGCAGTTCTTC | CASSTYPSGGSYNEQFF
14 | TRBJ1-6 | TRBV2 | . | . | TGTGCCAGCAGTGACCCATTTTATAATTCACCCCTCCACTTT | CASSDPFYNSPLHF
17 | TRBJ2-5 | TRBV6-5 | few | TRBD2 | TGTGCCAGCAGTTACGGGACTAGCGGGGCCCCCCGAGAGACCCAGTACTTC | CASSYGTSGAPRETQYF
12 | TRBJ2-1 | TRBV10-3 | few | . | TGTGCCATCAGTCTAGAAGGTAATGAGCAGTTCTTC | CAISLEGNEQFF
15 | TRBJ2-7 | TRBV11-2 | few | TRBD2 | TGTGCCAGCAGCTCATCTGGACTAGCGGGAAACGAGCAGTACTTC | CASSSSGLAGNEQYF
14 | TRBJ2-7 | TRBV7-9 | . | . | TGTGCCAGCAGCGCCCAGGGGGGCGAGTACGAGCAGTACTTC | CASSAQGGEYEQYF
12 | TRBJ1-2 | TRBV20-1 | . | . | TGCAGTGCCCGATACGGGAGCTATGGCTACACCTTC | CSARYGSYGYTF
15 | TRBJ2-4 | TRBV20-1 | . | TRBD1 | TGCAGTGCTGGGAAACAGGGGGCCGGCAAAAACATTCAGTACTTC | CSAGKQGAGKNIQYF
13 | TRBJ2-2 | TRBV4-1 | few | . | TGCGCCAGCAGCCAGCAGGGTGCCGGGGAGCTGTTTTTT | CASSQQGAGELFF
11 | TRBJ2-6 | TRBV10-3 | . | . | TGTGCCATCCGTGGGGCCAACGTCCTGACTTTC | CAIRGANVLTF
14 | TRBJ2-7 | TRBV12-3/TRBV12-4 | few | . | TGTGCCAGCAGGCCCTCCGGGGCGACCTTTGGGCAGTACTTC | CASRPSGATFGQYF
13 | TRBJ2-3 | TRBV6-5 | . | . | TGTGCCAGCAGTTTCTCCCGGGGAGATGTGCAGTATTTT | CASSFSRGDVQYF
14 | TRBJ2-7 | TRBV6-1 | . | . | TGTGCCAGCAGCGCCCAGGGTGTAAGCTACGAGCAGTACTTC | CASSAQGVSYEQYF
15 | TRBJ2-7 | TRBV27 | few | . | TGTGCCAGCAGTTTAGGGCAGAACAAATTCTACGAGCAGTACTTC | CASSLGQNKFYEQYF
11 | TRBJ1-6 | TRBV2 | . | . | TGTGCCAGCAGTGGGGATTCACCCCTCCACTTT | CASSGDSPLHF
17 | TRBJ2-3 | TRBV7-9 | few | TRBD1 | TGTGCCAGCAGCTTAGCGCGGACAGGGGGTTTTTTGGATACGCAGTATTTT | CASSLARTGGFLDTQYF
15 | TRBJ2-1 | TRBV6-5 | few | TRBD2 | TGTGCCAGCAGATATAGCGGGGGGGCCTACAATGAGCAGTTCTTC | CASRYSGGAYNEQFF
14 | TRBJ2-7 | TRBV5-1 | . | TRBD1 | TGCGCCAGCAGCTTGACGGGACAGGGGTTCGAGCAGTACTTC | CASSLTGQGFEQYF
14 | TRBJ2-7 | TRBV20-1 | . | TRBD1 | TGCAGTGCTAGGGGTGGTCAGGGGGCATACGAGCAGTACTTC | CSARGGQGAYEQYF
14 | TRBJ2-1 | TRBV24-1 | . | . | TGTGCCACCAGTGTACCCGGGACCTACAATGAGCAGTTCTTC | CATSVPGTYNEQFF
15 | TRBJ2-5 | TRBV7-9 | . | . | TGTGCCAGCAGCTTAGAGACAGTGTACCAAGAGACCCAGTACTTC | CASSLETVYQETQYF
12 | TRBJ1-4 | TRBV25-1 | . | . | TGTGCCAGCAGTGGGGACCGGGGAAAACTGTTTTTT | CASSGDRGKLFF
14 | TRBJ2-3 | TRBV6-2/TRBV6-3 | . | . | TGTGCCAGCAGTGACTACCCGTTGGCAGATACGCAGTATTTT | CASSDYPLADTQYF
14 | TRBJ2-7 | TRBV18 | . | TRBD1 | TGTGCCAGCTCTCCCGGGACAGGACATTCGGAGCAGTACTTC | CASSPGTGHSEQYF
15 | TRBJ2-1 | TRBV5-1 | . | TRBD2 | TGCGCCAGCAGCTTGGGGGGACTAGCTGTGAATGAGCAGTTCTTC | CASSLGGLAVNEQFF
14 | TRBJ2-1 | TRBV6-5 | . | . | TGTGCCAGCAGTTACTATAGCGCCTACAATGAGCAGTTCTTC | CASSYYSAYNEQFF
15 | TRBJ2-1 | TRBV6-2/TRBV6-3 | many | . | TGTGCCAGCAGACTTCCCGACAGGTTAAACAATGAGCAGTTCTTC | CASRLPDRLNNEQFF
15 | TRBJ1-2 | TRBV11-2 | few | TRBD1 | TGTGCCAGCAGCCCACTAACAGGGGATGGCTATGGCTACACCTTC | CASSPLTGDGYGYTF
11 | TRBJ1-1 | TRBV12-3/TRBV12-4 | few | . | TGTGCCAGCAGTTTCTTGGAGGGAGCTTTCTTT | CASSFLEGAFF
20 | TRBJ1-5 | TRBV4-1 | . | . | TGCGCCAGCAGCCAAGATCCGCCGTTGAGGGGCACTATTTTTAATCAGCCCCAGCATTTT | CASSQDPPLRGTIFNQPQHF
17 | TRBJ1-4 | TRBV4-3 | few | . | TGCGCCAGCAGCCTCGGGACCCTCTGGTCCGATAATGAAAAACTGTTTTTT | CASSLGTLWSDNEKLFF
14 | TRBJ2-1 | TRBV9 | . | . | TGTGCCAGCAGCGTGGGGACCGAGGGCAATGAGCAGTTCTTC | CASSVGTEGNEQFF
14 | TRBJ2-1 | TRBV2 | . | . | TGTGCCAGCATGAGGGAGACCCTAAGCAATGAGCAGTTCTTC | CASMRETLSNEQFF
14 | TRBJ1-1 | TRBV3-1 | . | . | TGTGCCAGCAGCCAGGACAAGGGGGGAACTGAAGCTTTCTTT | CASSQDKGGTEAFF
20 | TRBJ2-3 | TRBV25-1 | . | TRBD2 | TGTGCCAGCAGTGAGTATCTCTCGGCTAGCGGGGGACGGATCACAGATACGCAGTATTTT | CASSEYLSASGGRITDTQYF